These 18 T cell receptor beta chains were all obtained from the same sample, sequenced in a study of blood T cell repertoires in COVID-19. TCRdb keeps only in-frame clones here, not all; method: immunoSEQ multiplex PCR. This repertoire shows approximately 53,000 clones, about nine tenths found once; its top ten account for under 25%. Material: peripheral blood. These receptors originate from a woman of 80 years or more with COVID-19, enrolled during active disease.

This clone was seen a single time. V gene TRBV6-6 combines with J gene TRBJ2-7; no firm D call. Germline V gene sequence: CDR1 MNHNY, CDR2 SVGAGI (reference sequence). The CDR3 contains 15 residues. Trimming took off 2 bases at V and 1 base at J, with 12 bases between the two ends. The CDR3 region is CASSYIEERSYEQYF. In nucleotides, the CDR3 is TGTGCCAGCAGTTACATCGAGGAGAGGTCCTACGAGCAGTACTTC.

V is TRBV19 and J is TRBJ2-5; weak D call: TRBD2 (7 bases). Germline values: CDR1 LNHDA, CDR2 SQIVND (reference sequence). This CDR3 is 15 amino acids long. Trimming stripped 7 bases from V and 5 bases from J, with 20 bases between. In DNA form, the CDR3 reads TGTGCCAGTACAGGGAGGGGGGGTGTAAGGGAGACCCAGTACTTC. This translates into CASTGRGGVRETQYF. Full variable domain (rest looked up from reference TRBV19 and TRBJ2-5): DGGITQSPKYLFRKEGQNVTLSCEQNLNHDAMYWYRQDPGQGLRLIYYSQIVNDFQKGDIAEGYSVSREKKESFPLTVTSAQKNPTAFYLCASTGRGGVRETQYFGPGTRLLVL.

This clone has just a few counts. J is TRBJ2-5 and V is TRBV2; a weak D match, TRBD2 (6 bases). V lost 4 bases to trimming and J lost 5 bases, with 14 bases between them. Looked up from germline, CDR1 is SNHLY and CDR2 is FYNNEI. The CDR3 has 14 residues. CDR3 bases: TGTGCCAGCAGTGTAGGTTATGGGGGGGAGACCCAGTACTTC. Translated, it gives CASSVGYGGETQYF.

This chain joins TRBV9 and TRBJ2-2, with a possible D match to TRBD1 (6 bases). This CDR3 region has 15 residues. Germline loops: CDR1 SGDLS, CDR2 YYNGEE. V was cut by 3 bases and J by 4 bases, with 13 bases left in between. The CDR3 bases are TGTGCCAGCAGCGGGGCGGACAGTACCACCGGGGAGCTGTTTTTT. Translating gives CASSGADSTTGELFF.

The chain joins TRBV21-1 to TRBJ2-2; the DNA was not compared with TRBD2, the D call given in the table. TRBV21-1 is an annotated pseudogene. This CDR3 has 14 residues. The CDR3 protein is CASSNRGDTGELFF. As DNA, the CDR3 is TGTGCCAGCAGCAACCGGGGAGACACCGGGGAGCTGTTTTTT.

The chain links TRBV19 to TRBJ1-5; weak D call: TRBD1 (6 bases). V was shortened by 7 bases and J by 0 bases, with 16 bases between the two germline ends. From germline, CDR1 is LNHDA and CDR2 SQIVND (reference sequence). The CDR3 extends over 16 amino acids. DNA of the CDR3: TGTGCCAGTATACCGACGGGGGGCATTAGCAATCAGCCCCAGCATTTT. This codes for CASIPTGGISNQPQHF. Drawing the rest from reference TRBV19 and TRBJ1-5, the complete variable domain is DGGITQSPKYLFRKEGQNVTLSCEQNLNHDAMYWYRQDPGQGLRLIYYSQIVNDFQKGDIAEGYSVSREKKESFPLTVTSAQKNPTAFYLCASIPTGGISNQPQHFGDGTRLSIL.

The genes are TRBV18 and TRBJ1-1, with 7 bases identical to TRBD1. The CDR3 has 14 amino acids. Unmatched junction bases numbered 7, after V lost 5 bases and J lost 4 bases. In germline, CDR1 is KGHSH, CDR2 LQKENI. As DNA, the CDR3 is TGTGCCAGCTCAATTGGACAGGTGGGCACTGAAGCTTTCTTT. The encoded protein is CASSIGQVGTEAFF. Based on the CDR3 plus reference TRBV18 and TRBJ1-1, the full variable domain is NAGVMQNPRHLVRRRGQEARLRCSPMKGHSHVYWYRQLPEEGLKFMVYLQKENIIDESGMPKERFSAEFPKEGPSILRIQQVVRGDSAAYFCASSIGQVGTEAFFGQGTRLTVV.

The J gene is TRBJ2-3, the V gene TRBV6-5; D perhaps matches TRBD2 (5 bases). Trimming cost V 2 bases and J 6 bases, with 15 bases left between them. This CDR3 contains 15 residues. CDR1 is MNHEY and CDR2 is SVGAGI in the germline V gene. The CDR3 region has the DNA TGTGCCAGCAGTTACCGGCTAGCCGGCGGGGATACGCAGTATTTT. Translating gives CASSYRLAGGDTQYF.

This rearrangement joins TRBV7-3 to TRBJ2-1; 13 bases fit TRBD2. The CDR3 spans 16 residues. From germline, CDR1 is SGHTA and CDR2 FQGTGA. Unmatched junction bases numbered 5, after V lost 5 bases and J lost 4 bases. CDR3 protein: CASSPLGLAGYNEQFF. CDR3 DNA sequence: TGTGCCAGCAGCCCCTTGGGACTAGCGGGATACAATGAGCAGTTCTTC.

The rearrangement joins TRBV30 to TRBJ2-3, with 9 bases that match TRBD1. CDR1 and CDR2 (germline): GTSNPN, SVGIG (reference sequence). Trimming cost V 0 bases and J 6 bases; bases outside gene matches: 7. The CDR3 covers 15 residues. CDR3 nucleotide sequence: TGTGCCTGGAGTGTAGGGACAGGGAGGATGGATACGCAGTATTTT. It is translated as CAWSVGTGRMDTQYF.

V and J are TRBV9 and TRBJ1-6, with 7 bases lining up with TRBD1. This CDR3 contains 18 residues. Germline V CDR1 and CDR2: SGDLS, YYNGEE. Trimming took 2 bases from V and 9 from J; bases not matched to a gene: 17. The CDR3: CASSVRGTDFGGSSPLHF. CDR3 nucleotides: TGTGCCAGCAGCGTTCGGGGGACAGACTTTGGGGGGTCTTCACCCCTCCACTTT.

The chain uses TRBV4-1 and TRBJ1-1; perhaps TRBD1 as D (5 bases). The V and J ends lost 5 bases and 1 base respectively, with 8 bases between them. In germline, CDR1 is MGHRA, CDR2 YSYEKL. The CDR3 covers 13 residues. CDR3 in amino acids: CASSFGQNTEAFF. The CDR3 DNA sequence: TGCGCCAGCAGCTTCGGACAGAACACTGAAGCTTTCTTT.

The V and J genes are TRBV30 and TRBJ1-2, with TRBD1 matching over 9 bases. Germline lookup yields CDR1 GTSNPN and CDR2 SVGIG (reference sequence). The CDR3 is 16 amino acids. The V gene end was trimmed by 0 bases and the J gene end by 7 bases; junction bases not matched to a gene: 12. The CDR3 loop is CAWSVGQGLGSSGYTF. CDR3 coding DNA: TGTGCCTGGAGTGTAGGACAGGGGCTCGGGAGTTCTGGCTACACCTTC.

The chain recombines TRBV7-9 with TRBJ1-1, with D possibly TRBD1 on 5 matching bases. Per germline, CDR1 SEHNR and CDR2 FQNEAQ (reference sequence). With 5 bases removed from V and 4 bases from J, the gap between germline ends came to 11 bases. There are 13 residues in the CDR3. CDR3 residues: CASSLKGATEAFF. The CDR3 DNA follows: TGTGCCAGCAGCCTCAAAGGGGCCACTGAAGCTTTCTTT.

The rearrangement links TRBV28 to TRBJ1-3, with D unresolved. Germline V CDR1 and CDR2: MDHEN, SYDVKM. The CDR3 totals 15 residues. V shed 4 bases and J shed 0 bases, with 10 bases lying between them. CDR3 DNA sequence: TGTGCCAGCAGTTCCGACGGGAGCTCTGGAAACACCATATATTTT. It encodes CASSSDGSSGNTIYF.

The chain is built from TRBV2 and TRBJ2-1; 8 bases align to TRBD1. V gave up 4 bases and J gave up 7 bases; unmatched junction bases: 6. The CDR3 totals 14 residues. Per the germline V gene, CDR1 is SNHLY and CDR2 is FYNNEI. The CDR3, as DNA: TGTGCCAGCAGTGGGACAGGGAGTAAAAATGAGCAGTTCTTC. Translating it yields CASSGTGSKNEQFF.

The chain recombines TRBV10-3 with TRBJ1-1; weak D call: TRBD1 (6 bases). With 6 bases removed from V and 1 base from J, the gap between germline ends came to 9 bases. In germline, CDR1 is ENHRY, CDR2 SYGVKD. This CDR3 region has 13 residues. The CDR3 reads CAISVTGNTEAFF. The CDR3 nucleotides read TGTGCCATCAGCGTGACAGGGAACACTGAAGCTTTCTTT.

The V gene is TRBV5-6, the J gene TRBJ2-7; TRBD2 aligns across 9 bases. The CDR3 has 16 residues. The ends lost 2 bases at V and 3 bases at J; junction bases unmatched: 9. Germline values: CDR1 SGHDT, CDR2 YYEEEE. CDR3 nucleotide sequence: TGTGCCAGCAGCTTACTAAGCGGGGGGATTCTCTACGAGCAGTACTTC. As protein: CASSLLSGGILYEQYF.